The source of this T cell receptor (beta chain) is a study of T cells in localized non-small cell lung cancer. Note on this clone: No antigen is known for it.

Repertoires were generated with immunoSEQ multiplex PCR, while TCRdb's copy carries only in-frame clones and drops some. The sample includes approximately 140,000 clones, more than 70% seen only once; the top ten take over 1.5%. CDR3 size: 18 residues. Germline assignment: CDR1 SGHVS and CDR2 FQNEAQ. V shed 0 bases and J 5 bases; nucleotides not matched to a gene: 11. Study findings and constraints: The appearance of a median about 62 of the top 100 tumor clones was seen in adjacent lung. One tumor region alone was sequenced, and heterogeneity therefore remains possible. A raised T cell density in blood coincided with lengthier overall survival. T cell clonality was highest in uninvolved adjacent lung, above tumor.

The receptor was derived from a female donor at least 60 years old with stage I lung adenocarcinoma. The starting material was peripheral blood, obtained before any cancer treatment. V and J are TRBV7-8 and TRBJ2-1; 9 bases match TRBD2. The CDR3 is CASSLATWGTSPNNEQFF. CDR3 coding DNA: TGTGCCAGCAGCTTAGCGACCTGGGGGACTAGCCCAAACAATGAGCAGTTCTTC.